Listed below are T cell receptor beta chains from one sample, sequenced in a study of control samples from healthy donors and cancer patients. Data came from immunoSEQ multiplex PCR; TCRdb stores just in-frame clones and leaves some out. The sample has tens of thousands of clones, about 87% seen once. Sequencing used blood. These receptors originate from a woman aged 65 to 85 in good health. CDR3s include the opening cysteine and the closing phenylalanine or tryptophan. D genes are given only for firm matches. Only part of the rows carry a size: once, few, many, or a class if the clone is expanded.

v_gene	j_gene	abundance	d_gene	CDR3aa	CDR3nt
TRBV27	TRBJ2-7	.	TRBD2	CASSRSGTSGSNEQYF	TGTGCCAGCAGTAGATCCGGGACTAGCGGGAGTAACGAGCAGTACTTC
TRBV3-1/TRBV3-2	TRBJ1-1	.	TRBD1	CASSLTAGGTEAFF	TGTGCCAGCAGCCTCACCGCAGGGGGCACTGAAGCTTTCTTT
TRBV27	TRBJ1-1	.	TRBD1	CASSLDRGWTEAFF	TGTGCCAGCAGTTTAGACAGGGGTTGGACTGAAGCTTTCTTT
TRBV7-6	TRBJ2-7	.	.	CASSSPRGEGGEQYF	TGCGCCAGCAGCTCCCCTAGGGGGGAGGGGGGCGAGCAGTACTTC
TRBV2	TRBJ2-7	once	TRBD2	CASSEIGGRTGEQYF	TGTGCCAGCAGTGAAATTGGCGGGAGGACCGGCGAGCAGTACTTC
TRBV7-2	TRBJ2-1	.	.	CASSPGRESYNEQFF	TGTGCCAGCAGCCCAGGTCGAGAGTCCTACAATGAGCAGTTCTTC
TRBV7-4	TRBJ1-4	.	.	CASNFKQDIANEKLFF	TGTGCCAGCAACTTCAAACAGGACATAGCTAATGAAAAACTGTTTTTT
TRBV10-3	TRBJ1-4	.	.	CAISESAQSSNEKLFF	TGTGCCATCAGTGAGTCGGCCCAAAGTTCCAATGAAAAACTGTTTTTT
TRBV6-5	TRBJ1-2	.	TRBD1	CASTTTGGWGYTF	TGTGCCAGCACCACGACAGGGGGCTGGGGCTACACCTTC
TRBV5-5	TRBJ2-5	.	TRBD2	CASSAHGAGGEETQYF	TGTGCCAGCAGCGCCCATGGAGCGGGGGGAGAAGAGACCCAGTACTTC
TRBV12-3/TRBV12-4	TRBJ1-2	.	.	CASRSTTNYGYTF	TGTGCCAGCAGGTCGACTACTAACTATGGCTACACCTTC
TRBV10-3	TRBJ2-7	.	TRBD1	CATVDRLSYEQYF	TGTGCCACCGTGGACAGGTTATCCTACGAGCAGTACTTC
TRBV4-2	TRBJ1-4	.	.	CASSRGGGDAEKLFF	TGTGCCAGCAGCCGGGGGGGAGGAGATGCTGAAAAACTGTTTTTT
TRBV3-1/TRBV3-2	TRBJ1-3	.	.	CASSLQGGNTIYF	TGTGCCAGCAGCCTACAGGGTGGAAACACCATATATTTT
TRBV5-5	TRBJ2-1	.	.	CASSKEGSSYNEQFF	TGTGCCAGCAGCAAGGAAGGGAGCTCCTACAATGAGCAGTTCTTC
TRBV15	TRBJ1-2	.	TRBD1	CATSRETGKDYGYTF	TGTGCCACCAGCAGGGAGACAGGGAAGGACTATGGCTACACCTTC
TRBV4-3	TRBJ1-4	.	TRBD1	CASSQAMDRGNEKLFF	TGCGCCAGCAGCCAAGCTATGGACAGGGGTAATGAAAAACTGTTTTTT
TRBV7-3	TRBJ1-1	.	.	CASSLTGKTEAFF	TGTGCCAGCAGCTTAACGGGTAAAACTGAAGCTTTCTTT
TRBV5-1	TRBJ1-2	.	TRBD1	CASSSFGQDYGYTF	TGCGCCAGCAGCTCCTTTGGACAGGACTATGGCTACACCTTC
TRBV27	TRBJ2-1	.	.	CATFQGTYGEQFF	TGTGCCACCTTCCAGGGGACCTACGGTGAGCAGTTCTTC
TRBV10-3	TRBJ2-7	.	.	CAISGGGGGGSEQYF	TGTGCCATCAGCGGGGGTGGAGGGGGGGGCAGCGAGCAGTACTTC
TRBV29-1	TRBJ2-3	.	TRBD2	CSVGPASGRTDTQYF	TGCAGCGTTGGCCCAGCTAGCGGACGCACAGATACGCAGTATTTT
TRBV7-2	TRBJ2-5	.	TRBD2	CASSHRGGGPRAQTQYF	TGTGCCAGCAGCCACCGAGGCGGGGGGCCAAGGGCACAGACCCAGTACTTC
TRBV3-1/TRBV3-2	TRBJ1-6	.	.	CASSQDGSSYNSPLHF	TGTGCCAGCAGCCAAGACGGTAGCTCCTATAATTCACCCCTCCACTTT
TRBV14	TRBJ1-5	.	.	CASRQALSNQPQHF	TGTGCCAGTCGACAGGCTCTTAGCAATCAGCCCCAGCATTTT
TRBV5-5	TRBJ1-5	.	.	CASSPFEERGINQPQHF	TGTGCCAGCAGCCCCTTTGAGGAGCGTGGAATAAACCAGCCCCAGCATTTT
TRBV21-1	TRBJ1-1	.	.	CASSKGQDSMKKLATEAFF	TGTGCCAGCAGCAAAGGGCAGGACAGCATGAAAAAGTTAGCCACTGAAGCTTTCTTT
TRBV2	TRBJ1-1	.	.	CASKVDGGGTEAFF	TGTGCCAGCAAGGTGGACGGGGGTGGCACTGAAGCTTTCTTT
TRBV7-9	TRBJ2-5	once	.	CASSYPGSPGETQYF	TGTGCCAGCAGCTACCCGGGATCACCCGGGGAGACCCAGTACTTC
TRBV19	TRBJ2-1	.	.	CASKQGGDNEQFF	TGTGCCAGCAAACAGGGAGGCGACAATGAGCAGTTCTTC
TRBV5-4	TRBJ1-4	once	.	CASSLDRSNEKLFF	TGTGCCAGCAGCTTGGACAGGAGTAATGAAAAACTGTTTTTT
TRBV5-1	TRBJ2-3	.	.	CASSLVLGTRTDTQYF	TGCGCCAGCAGCTTGGTCCTAGGGACCCGCACAGATACGCAGTATTTT
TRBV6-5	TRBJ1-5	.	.	CASGGGNQPQHF	TGTGCCAGCGGGGGAGGCAATCAGCCCCAGCATTTT
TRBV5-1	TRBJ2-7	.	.	CASSLTGYEQYF	TGCGCCAGCAGCCTCACAGGCTACGAGCAGTACTTC
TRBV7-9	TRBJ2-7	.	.	CASSSGRYYEQYF	TGTGCCAGCAGCTCGGGACGGTACTACGAGCAGTACTTC
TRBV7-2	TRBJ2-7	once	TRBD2	CASSSTSGRGEQYF	TGTGCCAGCAGCTCGACTAGCGGGAGAGGGGAGCAGTACTTC
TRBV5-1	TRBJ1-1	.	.	CASKVDGVMGTEAFF	TGCGCCAGCAAGGTGGATGGTGTAATGGGCACTGAAGCTTTCTTT
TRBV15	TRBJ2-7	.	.	CATSRGIGSYEQYF	TGTGCCACCAGCAGAGGAATAGGATCCTACGAGCAGTACTTC
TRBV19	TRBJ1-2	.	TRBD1	CASRPGQGYNYGYTF	TGTGCCAGTAGGCCGGGACAGGGATATAACTATGGCTACACCTTC
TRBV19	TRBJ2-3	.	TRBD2	CATGGGRYTDTQYF	TGTGCCACAGGCGGGGGTAGATACACAGATACGCAGTATTTT
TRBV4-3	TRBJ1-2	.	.	CASSQDLGQGYGYTF	TGCGCCAGCAGCCAAGATTTAGGCCAGGGCTATGGCTACACCTTC
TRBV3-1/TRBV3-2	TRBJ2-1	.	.	CASRQGGGDYNEQFF	TGTGCCAGCCGACAAGGAGGGGGCGACTACAATGAGCAGTTCTTC
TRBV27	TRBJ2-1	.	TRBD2	CASSFPAGGEQFF	TGTGCCAGCAGTTTCCCGGCGGGAGGTGAGCAGTTCTTC
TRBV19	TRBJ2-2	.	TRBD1	CASSIRQGAGELFF	TGTGCCAGTAGTATCAGACAGGGGGCCGGGGAGCTGTTTTTT
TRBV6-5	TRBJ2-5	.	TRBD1	CASSRDRVRAETQYF	TGTGCCAGCAGCAGAGACAGGGTGAGGGCAGAGACCCAGTACTTC
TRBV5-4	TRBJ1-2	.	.	CAGGGAGDYGYTF	TGTGCCGGTGGGGGAGCGGGGGACTATGGCTACACCTTC
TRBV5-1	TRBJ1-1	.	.	CASSLSAGTEAFF	TGCGCCAGCAGCTTGTCCGCAGGCACTGAAGCTTTCTTT
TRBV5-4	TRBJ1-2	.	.	CASSFELRGNYGYTF	TGTGCCAGCAGCTTTGAACTAAGAGGAAACTATGGCTACACCTTC
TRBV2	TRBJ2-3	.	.	CASTRSTDTQYF	TGTGCCAGCACAAGGAGCACAGATACGCAGTATTTT
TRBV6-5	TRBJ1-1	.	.	CASSSGGDYTEAFF	TGTGCCAGCAGTTCCGGAGGGGACTACACTGAAGCTTTCTTT
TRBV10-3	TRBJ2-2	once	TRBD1	CAITGTVNTGELFF	TGTGCCATTACCGGGACAGTCAACACCGGGGAGCTGTTTTTT
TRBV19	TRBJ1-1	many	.	CASSQRQAGNTEAFF	TGTGCCAGTAGTCAACGACAGGCGGGGAACACTGAAGCTTTCTTT
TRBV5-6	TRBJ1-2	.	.	CASRGHLDGATYGYTF	TGTGCCAGCAGAGGCCATTTGGACGGAGCGACGTATGGCTACACCTTC
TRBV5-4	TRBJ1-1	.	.	CASSTARGGDTEAFF	TGTGCCAGCAGCACCGCTCGCGGGGGCGACACTGAAGCTTTCTTT
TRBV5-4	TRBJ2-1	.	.	CASSSLGYPTAINEQFF	TGTGCCAGCAGCTCCCTGGGGTACCCTACAGCTATCAATGAGCAGTTCTTC
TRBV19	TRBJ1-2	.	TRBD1	CASSIGGSRTGIHGYTF	TGTGCCAGTAGTATAGGGGGCTCGAGGACAGGAATCCATGGCTACACCTTC
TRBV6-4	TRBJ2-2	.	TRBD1	CASHPGTENTGELFF	TGTGCCAGTCACCCCGGGACAGAGAACACCGGGGAGCTGTTTTTT
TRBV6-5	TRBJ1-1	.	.	CASIREKTEAFF	TGTGCCAGCATAAGGGAGAAAACTGAAGCTTTCTTT
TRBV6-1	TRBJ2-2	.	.	CASSEGWGGGELFF	TGTGCCAGCAGTGAAGGCTGGGGTGGCGGGGAGCTGTTTTTT